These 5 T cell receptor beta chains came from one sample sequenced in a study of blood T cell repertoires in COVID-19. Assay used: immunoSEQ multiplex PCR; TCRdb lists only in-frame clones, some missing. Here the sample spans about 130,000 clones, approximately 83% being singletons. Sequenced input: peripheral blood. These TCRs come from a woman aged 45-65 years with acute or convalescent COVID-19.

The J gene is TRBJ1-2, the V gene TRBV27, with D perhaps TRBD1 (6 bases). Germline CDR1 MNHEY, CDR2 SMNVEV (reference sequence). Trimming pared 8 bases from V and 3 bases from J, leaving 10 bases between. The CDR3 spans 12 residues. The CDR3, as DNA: TGTGCCAGCGCGGACAGCTACTATGGCTACACCTTC. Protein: CASADSYYGYTF.

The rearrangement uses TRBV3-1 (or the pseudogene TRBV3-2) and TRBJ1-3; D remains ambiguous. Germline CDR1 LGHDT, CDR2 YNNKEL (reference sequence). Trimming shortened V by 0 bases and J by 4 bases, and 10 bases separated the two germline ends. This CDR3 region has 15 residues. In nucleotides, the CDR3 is TGTGCCAGCAGCCAAGAGGGAGGAACGGGAAACACCATATATTTT. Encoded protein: CASSQEGGTGNTIYF.

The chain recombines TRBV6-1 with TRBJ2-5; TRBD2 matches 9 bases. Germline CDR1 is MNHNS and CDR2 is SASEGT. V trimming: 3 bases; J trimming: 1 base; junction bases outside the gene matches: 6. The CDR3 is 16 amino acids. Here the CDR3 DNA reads TGTGCCAGCAGTGAGAGGGAGCGGGGGGCCCAAGAGACCCAGTACTTC. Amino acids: CASSERERGAQETQYF.

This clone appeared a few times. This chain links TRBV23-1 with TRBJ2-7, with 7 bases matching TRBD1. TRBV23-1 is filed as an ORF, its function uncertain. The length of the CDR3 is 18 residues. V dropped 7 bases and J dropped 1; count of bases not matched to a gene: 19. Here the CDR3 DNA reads TGCGCCAGCACCACAATCCGGGACAGACAACCTATATCCTACGAGCAGTACTTC. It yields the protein CASTTIRDRQPISYEQYF.

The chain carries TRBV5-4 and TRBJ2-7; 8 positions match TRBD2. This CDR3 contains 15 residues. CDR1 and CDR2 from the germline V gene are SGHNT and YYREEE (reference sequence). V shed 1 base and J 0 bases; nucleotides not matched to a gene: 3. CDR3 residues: CASSLSGGYSYEQYF. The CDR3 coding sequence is TGTGCCAGCAGCTTGAGCGGGGGTTACTCCTACGAGCAGTACTTC.